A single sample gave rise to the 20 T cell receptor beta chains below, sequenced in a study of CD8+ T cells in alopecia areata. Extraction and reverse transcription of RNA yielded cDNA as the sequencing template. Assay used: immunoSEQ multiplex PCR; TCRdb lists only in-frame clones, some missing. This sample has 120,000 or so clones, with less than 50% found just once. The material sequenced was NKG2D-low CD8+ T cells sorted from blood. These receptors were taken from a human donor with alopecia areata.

The DNA of the CDR3 is TGCAGCGTTGTCACGAGCACAGATACGCAGTATTTT. Translated: CSVVTSTDTQYF. This chain connects TRBV29-1 to TRBJ2-3, with D unresolved. CDR1 SQVTM and CDR2 ANQGSEA come from the germline V gene. The CDR3 is made up of 12 amino acids. V was trimmed by 4 bases and J by 0 bases, leaving 5 bases between them.

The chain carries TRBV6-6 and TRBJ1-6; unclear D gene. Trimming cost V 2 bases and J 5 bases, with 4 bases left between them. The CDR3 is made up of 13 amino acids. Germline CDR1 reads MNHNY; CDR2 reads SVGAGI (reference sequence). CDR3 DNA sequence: TGTGCCAGCAGTTACAGGGATAATTCACCCCTCCACTTT. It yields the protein CASSYRDNSPLHF.

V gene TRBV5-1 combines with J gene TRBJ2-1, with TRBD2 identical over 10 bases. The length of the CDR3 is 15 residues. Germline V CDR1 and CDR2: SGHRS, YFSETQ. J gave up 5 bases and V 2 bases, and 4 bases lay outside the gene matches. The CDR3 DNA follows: TGCGCCAGCAGCTTCTCGACTAGCGGGCACAATGAGCAGTTCTTC. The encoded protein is CASSFSTSGHNEQFF.

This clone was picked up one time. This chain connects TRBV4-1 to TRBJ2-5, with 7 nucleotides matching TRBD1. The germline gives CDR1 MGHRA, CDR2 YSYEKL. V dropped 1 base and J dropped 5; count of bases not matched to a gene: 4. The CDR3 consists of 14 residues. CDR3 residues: CASSQGGTVETQYF. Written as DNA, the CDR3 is TGCGCCAGCAGCCAAGGAGGGACAGTTGAGACCCAGTACTTC.

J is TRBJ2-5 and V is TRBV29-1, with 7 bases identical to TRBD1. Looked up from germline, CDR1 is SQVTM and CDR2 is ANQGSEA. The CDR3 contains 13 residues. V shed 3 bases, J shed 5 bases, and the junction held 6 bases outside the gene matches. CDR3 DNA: TGCAGCGTTGAGCACAGGGGAGAGGAGACCCAGTACTTC. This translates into CSVEHRGEETQYF.

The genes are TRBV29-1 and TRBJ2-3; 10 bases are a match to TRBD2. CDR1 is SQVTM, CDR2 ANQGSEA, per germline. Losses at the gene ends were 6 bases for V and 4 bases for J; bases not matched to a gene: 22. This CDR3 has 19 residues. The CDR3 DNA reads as TGCAGCGTCGACGCGGCGAATTGGAGCGGGAGGGATAGCTCAGATACGCAGTATTTT. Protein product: CSVDAANWSGRDSSDTQYF.

The CDR3 spells CASSEQGLTKNIQYF. In nucleotides, the CDR3 is TGTGCCAGCAGCGAACAGGGTTTAACCAAAAACATTCAGTACTTC. The V call is TRBV5-4, the J call TRBJ2-4; perhaps TRBD1 as D (6 bases). CDR3 length equals 15 residues. Germline V gene sequence: CDR1 SGHNT, CDR2 YYREEE (reference sequence). V dropped 4 bases and J dropped 2 bases, with 13 bases sitting between them.

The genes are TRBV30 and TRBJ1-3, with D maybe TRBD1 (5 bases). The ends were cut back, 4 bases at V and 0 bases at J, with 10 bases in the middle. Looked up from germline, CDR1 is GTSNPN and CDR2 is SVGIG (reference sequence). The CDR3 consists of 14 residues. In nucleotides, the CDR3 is TGTGCCTGGACGGGGGACGCCTCTGGAAACACCATATATTTT. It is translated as CAWTGDASGNTIYF.

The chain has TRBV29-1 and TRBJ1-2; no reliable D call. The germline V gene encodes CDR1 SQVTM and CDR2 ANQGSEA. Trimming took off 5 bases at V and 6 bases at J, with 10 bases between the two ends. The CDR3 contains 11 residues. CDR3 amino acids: CSVPEPNGYTF. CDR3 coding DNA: TGCAGCGTTCCAGAACCCAATGGCTACACCTTC.

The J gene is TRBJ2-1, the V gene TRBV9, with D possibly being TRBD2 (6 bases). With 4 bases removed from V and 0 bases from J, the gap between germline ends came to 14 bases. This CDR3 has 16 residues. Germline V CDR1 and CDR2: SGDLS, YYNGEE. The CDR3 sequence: CASSFSGLPSYNEQFF. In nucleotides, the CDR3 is TGTGCCAGCAGCTTTTCGGGACTCCCCTCCTACAATGAGCAGTTCTTC.

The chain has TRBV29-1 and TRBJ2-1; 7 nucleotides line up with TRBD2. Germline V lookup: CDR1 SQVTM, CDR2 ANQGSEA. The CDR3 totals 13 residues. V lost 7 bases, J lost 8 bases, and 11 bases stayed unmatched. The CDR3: CSARSGDGDEQFF. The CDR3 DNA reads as TGCAGCGCCCGGAGCGGGGACGGCGATGAGCAGTTCTTC.

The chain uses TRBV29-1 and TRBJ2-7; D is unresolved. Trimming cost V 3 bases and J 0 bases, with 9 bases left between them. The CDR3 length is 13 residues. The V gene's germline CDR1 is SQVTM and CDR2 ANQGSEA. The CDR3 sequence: CSVEPSASYEQYF. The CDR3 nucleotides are TGCAGCGTTGAGCCCTCGGCCTCCTACGAGCAGTACTTC.

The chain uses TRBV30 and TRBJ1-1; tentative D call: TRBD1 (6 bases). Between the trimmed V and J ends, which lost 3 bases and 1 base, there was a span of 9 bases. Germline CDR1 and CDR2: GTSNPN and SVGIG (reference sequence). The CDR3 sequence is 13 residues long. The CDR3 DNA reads TGTGCCTGGAGGGACAGAGAGAACACTGAAGCTTTCTTT. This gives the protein CAWRDRENTEAFF. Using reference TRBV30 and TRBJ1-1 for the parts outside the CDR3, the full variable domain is SQTIHQWPATLVQPVGSPLSLECTVEGTSNPNLYWYRQAAGRGLQLLFYSVGIGQISSEVPQNLSASRPQDRQFILSSKKLLLSDSGFYLCAWRDRENTEAFFGQGTRLTVV.

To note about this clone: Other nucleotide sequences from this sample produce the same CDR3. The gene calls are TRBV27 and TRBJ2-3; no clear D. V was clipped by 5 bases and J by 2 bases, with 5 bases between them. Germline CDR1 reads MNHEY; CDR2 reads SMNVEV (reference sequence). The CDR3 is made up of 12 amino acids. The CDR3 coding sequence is TGTGCCAGCAGTCCTCACACAGATACGCAGTATTTT. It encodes CASSPHTDTQYF.

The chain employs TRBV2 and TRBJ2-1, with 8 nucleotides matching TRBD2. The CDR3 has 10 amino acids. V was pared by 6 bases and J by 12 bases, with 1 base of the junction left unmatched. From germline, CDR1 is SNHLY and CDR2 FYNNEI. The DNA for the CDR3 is TGTGCCAGCAGCGGGAGGGCGCAGTTCTTC. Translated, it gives CASSGRAQFF.

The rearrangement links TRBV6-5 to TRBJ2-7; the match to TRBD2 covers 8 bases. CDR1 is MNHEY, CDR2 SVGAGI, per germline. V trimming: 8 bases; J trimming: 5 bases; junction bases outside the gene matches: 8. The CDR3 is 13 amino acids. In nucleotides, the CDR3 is TGTGCCAGCCTCTCGCCCGGGAGGGACGAGCAGTACTTC. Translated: CASLSPGRDEQYF.

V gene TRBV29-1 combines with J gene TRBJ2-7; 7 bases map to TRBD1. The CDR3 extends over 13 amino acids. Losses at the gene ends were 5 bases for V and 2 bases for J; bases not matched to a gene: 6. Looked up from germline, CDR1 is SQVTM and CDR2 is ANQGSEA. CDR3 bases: TGCAGCGTTACCCACAGGGGCACCTACGAGCAGTACTTC. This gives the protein CSVTHRGTYEQYF.

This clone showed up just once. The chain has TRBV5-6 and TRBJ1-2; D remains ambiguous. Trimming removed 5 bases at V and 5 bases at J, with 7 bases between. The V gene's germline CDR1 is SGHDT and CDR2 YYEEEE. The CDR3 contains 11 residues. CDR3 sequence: CASRFGYGYTF. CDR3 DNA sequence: TGTGCCAGCAGATTCGGGTATGGCTACACCTTC. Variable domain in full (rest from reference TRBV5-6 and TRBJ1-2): DAGVTQSPTHLIKTRGQQVTLRCSPKSGHDTVSWYQQALGQGPQFIFQYYEEEERQRGNFPDRFSGHQFPNYSSELNVNALLLGDSALYLCASRFGYGYTFGSGTRLTVV.

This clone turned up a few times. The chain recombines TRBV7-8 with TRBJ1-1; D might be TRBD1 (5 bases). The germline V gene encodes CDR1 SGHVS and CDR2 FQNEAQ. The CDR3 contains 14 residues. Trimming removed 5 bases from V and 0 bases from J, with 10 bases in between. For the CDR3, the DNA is TGTGCCAGCAGCCCAAGGGGAGTGAACACTGAAGCTTTCTTT. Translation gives CASSPRGVNTEAFF.

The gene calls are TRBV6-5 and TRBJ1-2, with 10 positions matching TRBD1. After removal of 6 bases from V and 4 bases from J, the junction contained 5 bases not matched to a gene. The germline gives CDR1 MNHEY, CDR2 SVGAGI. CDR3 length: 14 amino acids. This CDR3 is CASSHRDRGYGYTF. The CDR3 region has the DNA TGTGCCAGCAGCCACCGGGACAGGGGCTATGGCTACACCTTC.